The clone carrying this TCR beta chain has just one count. Its antigen is undetermined. The data belong to a study of cytomegalovirus exposure and HLA in healthy donors. Whole-study context: Of the donors genotyped, 300 to 500 in all, 65% to 90% fell in the Caucasian-associated ancestry cluster. Points from the study as a whole: The authors later linked a missense DCLRE1C variant to TCR beta V- and J-gene trimming. Among immune exposure information, only CMV serostatus was available. The study flagged roughly 150 TCR beta chains as cytomegalovirus-associated.

Primers for the PCR totalled 60 Vbeta and 13 Jbeta. Here immunoSEQ multiplex PCR was the method, and the copy in TCRdb shows in-frame clones only, minus some. The table has about 140,000 clones, roughly 88% seen once; the top ten hold roughly 0.5%. The CDR3 length is 17 residues. CDR1 SGHNT and CDR2 YYREEE come from the germline V gene (reference sequence). The V and J ends lost 1 base and 2 bases, in that order; junction bases with no gene match: 9. The source material was PBMCs. This rearrangement joins TRBV5-4 to TRBJ2-1; 7 bases line up with TRBD2. This receptor was taken from a woman aged 35 to 49 in good health and CMV-seronegative. In DNA form, the CDR3 reads TGTGCCAGCAGCTTGTGGGGCGGGAGAATCACCTACAATGAGCAGTTCTTC. This encodes CASSLWGGRITYNEQFF.